The 29 T cell receptor beta chains reported below all come from one sample, sequenced in a study of cytomegalovirus exposure and HLA in healthy donors. This PCR relied on a set of 60 Vbeta primers and 13 Jbeta primers. The protocol was immunoSEQ multiplex PCR, while the TCRdb copy is restricted to in-frame clones and leaves out a portion. The repertoire holds 35,000 to 40,000 clones, with approximately 55% as singletons. The sample comprised PBMCs. These receptors were taken from a woman aged 40 to 50 in good health and CMV-seropositive.

The rearrangement links TRBV6-1 to TRBJ2-1, with a tentative D call TRBD2 (5 bases). CDR1 MNHNS and CDR2 SASEGT come from the germline V gene. Deletions cut 9 bases from V and 0 bases from J, with 12 bases between. The length of the CDR3 is 14 residues. The CDR3 spells CASRLASSYNEQFF. Written as DNA, the CDR3 is TGTGCCAGTCGTTTAGCGAGCTCCTACAATGAGCAGTTCTTC.

This clone occurred a few times. The chain carries TRBV4-1 and TRBJ1-3; tentative D call: TRBD1 (5 bases). Trimming left V 0 bases short and J 1 base short, with 13 bases between. The CDR3 spans 17 residues. The germline V gene encodes CDR1 MGHRA and CDR2 YSYEKL. CDR3 loop: CASSQEGFRASGNTIYF. CDR3 DNA sequence: TGCGCCAGCAGCCAAGAGGGCTTCAGGGCTTCTGGAAACACCATATATTTT.

This clone has more than one count but fewer than ten. The chain uses TRBV21-1 and TRBJ2-7; the listed D gene, TRBD2, was not tested against the DNA. TRBV21-1 is a known pseudogene. The CDR3 spans 17 residues. The chain's CDR3 is CASRGRGLAGGRNEQYF. The CDR3 bases are TGTGCCAGCAGGGGTAGGGGACTAGCGGGGGGCCGGAACGAGCAGTACTTC.

This clone was seen a handful of times. The chain is built from TRBV21-1 and TRBJ1-5; the tabulated D call, TRBD1, remains unverified against the DNA. TRBV21-1 is shown as a pseudogene. The CDR3 has 13 residues. The CDR3 nucleotides read TGTTCGGCAGGAACTTTTAGCAATCAGCCCCAGCATTTT. Translating it yields CSAGTFSNQPQHF.

The chain links TRBV9 to TRBJ2-7; D perhaps matches TRBD1 (6 bases). Germline CDR1 is SGDLS and CDR2 is YYNGEE. The CDR3 is made up of 13 amino acids. V was clipped by 4 bases and J by 4 bases, with 12 bases between them. CDR3 loop: CASSQSQGYEQYF. The DNA of the CDR3 is TGTGCCAGCAGCCAATCACAGGGTTACGAGCAGTACTTC.

The chain recombines TRBV4-3 with TRBJ2-3; 7 nucleotides line up with TRBD2. Per germline, CDR1 LGHNA and CDR2 YSLEER. Germline trimming cut 0 bases from V and 1 base from J; bases unmatched to any gene: 7. The CDR3 is 17 residues long. This chain's CDR3 is CASSQDWTGGRTDTQYF. CDR3 coding DNA: TGCGCCAGCAGCCAAGACTGGACGGGGGGACGCACAGATACGCAGTATTTT.

The chain couples TRBV28 to TRBJ2-7; 7 bases match TRBD1. Losses at the gene ends were 5 bases for V and 4 bases for J; bases not matched to a gene: 8. The germline gives CDR1 MDHEN, CDR2 SYDVKM. CDR3 length: 14 amino acids. CDR3 in DNA: TGTGCCAGCAGTCTTGGGACAGCCCGTTACGAGCAGTACTTC. It codes for CASSLGTARYEQYF.

V usage is TRBV10-3 and J usage is TRBJ1-4, with D tentatively TRBD1 (5 bases). The V gene lost 5 bases and the J gene lost 0 bases, with 10 bases spanning the gap. This CDR3 has 15 residues. In germline, CDR1 is ENHRY, CDR2 SYGVKD. CDR3 bases: TGTGCCATCAGTCCGGGGGGATCAACTAATGAAAAACTGTTTTTT. Its translation is CAISPGGSTNEKLFF.

This chain uses TRBV30 with TRBJ1-3; D not resolved. Deletions cut 0 bases from V and 4 bases from J, with 4 bases between. The germline CDR1 and CDR2 sequences are GTSNPN and SVGIG (reference sequence). This CDR3 region has 12 residues. Here the CDR3 reads CAWSVLGNTIYF. DNA for the CDR3: TGTGCCTGGAGTGTACTGGGAAACACCATATATTTT.

This clone was counted a single time. This chain links TRBV5-1 with TRBJ2-5, with D unclear. The CDR3 is 14 amino acids. V was cut by 1 base and J by 2 bases, with 9 bases left in between. Germline CDR1 reads SGHRS; CDR2 reads YFSETQ. This chain's CDR3 is CASSLMSPQETQYF. CDR3 coding DNA: TGCGCCAGCAGCTTGATGTCTCCGCAAGAGACCCAGTACTTC.

The chain is built from TRBV7-8 and TRBJ2-5; D is unresolved. V was pared by 1 base and J by 2 bases, with 17 bases between. Germline V CDR1 and CDR2: SGHVS, FQNEAQ. The CDR3 has 17 amino acids. The CDR3 protein is CASSLGMADLAQETQYF. Written as DNA, the CDR3 is TGTGCCAGCAGCTTAGGGATGGCAGATTTAGCTCAAGAGACCCAGTACTTC.

The chain has TRBV27 and TRBJ2-1, with 14 bases that match TRBD2. Trimming removed 4 bases from V and 9 bases from J; junction bases left unmatched: 5. The CDR3 contains 15 residues. The germline gives CDR1 MNHEY, CDR2 SMNVEV (reference sequence). The CDR3 region has the DNA TGTGCCAGCAGTTGGACTAGCGGGGGGCGGGGTGAGCAGTTCTTC. Translated, it gives CASSWTSGGRGEQFF.

The V and J genes are TRBV4-3 and TRBJ1-6, with a possible D match to TRBD1 (6 bases). CDR3 length equals 18 residues. V gave up 0 bases and J gave up 10 bases, with 22 bases separating them. Germline CDR1 LGHNA, CDR2 YSLEER. The CDR3 spells CASSQDGMTGGGGSPLHF. CDR3 nucleotide sequence: TGCGCCAGCAGCCAAGATGGTATGACGGGAGGGGGGGGATCACCCCTCCACTTT.

The chain has TRBV7-9 and TRBJ1-6; 7 nucleotides match TRBD1. CDR1 is SEHNR, CDR2 FQNEAQ, per germline (reference sequence). Trimming removed 5 bases from V and 8 bases from J; junction bases left unmatched: 9. The CDR3 is 15 residues long. CDR3 residues: CASSPLGQSDSPLHF. The CDR3 DNA is TGTGCCAGCAGCCCCTTGGGACAGTCGGATTCACCCCTCCACTTT.

The chain employs TRBV7-2 and TRBJ2-3; no firm D call. The CDR3 totals 16 residues. Trimming left V 5 bases short and J 2 bases short, with 17 bases between. The germline V gene encodes CDR1 SGHTA and CDR2 FQGNSA. This CDR3 is CASSPRSPYPTDTQYF. The CDR3 DNA reads TGTGCCAGCAGCCCGCGGTCGCCGTACCCCACAGATACGCAGTATTTT.

The V and J genes are TRBV5-4 and TRBJ1-4; maybe TRBD1 (6 bases). V was trimmed by 4 bases and J by 2 bases, leaving 15 bases between them. Germline V gives CDR1 SGHNT, CDR2 YYREEE (reference sequence). There are 16 residues in the CDR3. CDR3 region: CASSRTWGQTNEKLFF. For the CDR3, the DNA is TGTGCCAGCAGCCGCACATGGGGGCAGACTAATGAAAAACTGTTTTTT.

The V gene is TRBV28, the J gene TRBJ1-6; TRBD1 aligns across 12 bases. Per the germline V gene, CDR1 is MDHEN and CDR2 is SYDVKM. The V and J ends lost 4 bases and 3 bases, in that order; junction bases with no gene match: 10. CDR3 length: 19 residues. CDR3 sequence (DNA): TGTGCCAGCAGTTCCGGGACAGGGGGCGCCGGCAACTATAATTCACCCCTCCACTTT. Translated: CASSSGTGGAGNYNSPLHF.

The chain carries TRBV4-3 and TRBJ2-1; D possibly corresponds to TRBD1 (6 bases). Germline CDR1 is LGHNA and CDR2 is YSLEER. V was clipped by 1 base and J by 2 bases, with 12 bases between them. The CDR3 sequence is 16 residues long. In DNA, the CDR3 is TGCGCCAGCAGCCAAGGGGGACACCTTACCTACAATGAGCAGTTCTTC. It translates to CASSQGGHLTYNEQFF.

V usage is TRBV19 and J usage is TRBJ1-1, with D unclear. Trimming shortened V by 7 bases and J by 7 bases, and 19 bases separated the two germline ends. CDR3 length: 14 amino acids. CDR1 is LNHDA and CDR2 is SQIVND in the germline V gene (reference sequence). CDR3 in DNA: TGTGCCAGTAACACACCAAAAAGATCAGGTGAAGCTTTCTTT. Protein product: CASNTPKRSGEAFF.

In this sample, this clone turned up a few times. The J gene is TRBJ1-1, the V gene TRBV7-9; D is perhaps TRBD1 (5 bases). Deletions cut 6 bases from V and 1 base from J, with 15 bases between. Germline lookup yields CDR1 SEHNR and CDR2 FQNEAQ (reference sequence). The CDR3 consists of 15 residues. CDR3 loop: CASSPVVTANTEAFF. As DNA, the CDR3 is TGTGCCAGCAGTCCAGTCGTGACAGCGAACACTGAAGCTTTCTTT.

This clone was counted between two and nine times. The chain joins TRBV9 to TRBJ2-1; the match to TRBD2 covers 8 bases. From germline, CDR1 is SGDLS and CDR2 YYNGEE. Losses at the gene ends were 0 bases for V and 0 bases for J; bases not matched to a gene: 5. The CDR3 covers 17 residues. Written as DNA, the CDR3 is TGTGCCAGCAGCGTAGGATTAGCGGGGCTCTCCTACAATGAGCAGTTCTTC. Translated, it gives CASSVGLAGLSYNEQFF.

The chain employs TRBV2 and TRBJ1-2; tentatively, D is TRBD1 (5 bases). CDR3 length: 12 amino acids. The germline gives CDR1 SNHLY, CDR2 FYNNEI. The V end lost 4 bases, the J end lost 7 bases, and 10 bases lay between the germline ends. The CDR3 DNA sequence: TGTGCCAGCAGTGTCAGGGTGGGTGGCTACACCTTC. Translation gives CASSVRVGGYTF.

In its sample, this clone was seen once. This chain links TRBV5-1 with TRBJ2-5; 9 positions match TRBD1. The CDR3 length is 14 residues. J gave up 5 bases and V 4 bases, and 6 bases lay outside the gene matches. The V gene's germline CDR1 is SGHRS and CDR2 YFSETQ. The CDR3 bases are TGCGCCAGCAGCACCTATGGACAGGGGGAGACCCAGTACTTC. It translates to CASSTYGQGETQYF.

This clone turned up a few times. The gene calls are TRBV2 and TRBJ2-5, with 8 positions matching TRBD2. V was clipped by 3 bases and J by 5 bases; unmatched bases: 5. This CDR3 comprises 14 residues. In germline, CDR1 is SNHLY, CDR2 FYNNEI. The CDR3 DNA sequence: TGTGCCAGCAGTGACAGACTAGCGAAGGAGACCCAGTACTTC. The encoded protein is CASSDRLAKETQYF.

The count of this clone is one. The chain carries TRBV12-2 and TRBJ2-3; no check of the table's D call, TRBD2, against the DNA was made. TRBV12-2 is annotated as a pseudogene. This CDR3 has 15 residues. CDR3 in DNA: TGTGCAAGTCGCTTGAGCGGGGGGGAGGCAGATACGCAGTATTTT. It translates to CASRLSGGEADTQYF.

The V call is TRBV9, the J call TRBJ1-1, with 8 bases identical to TRBD1. V dropped 4 bases and J dropped 5; count of bases not matched to a gene: 4. In germline, CDR1 is SGDLS, CDR2 YYNGEE. The CDR3 spans 13 residues. The CDR3 sequence: CASSLTGGTEAFF. The DNA of the CDR3 is TGTGCCAGCAGCCTCACAGGGGGGACTGAAGCTTTCTTT.

This clone was found a few times. V usage is TRBV30 and J usage is TRBJ2-3, with 9 bases lining up with TRBD2. The CDR3 extends over 14 amino acids. Trimming took 3 bases from V and 1 from J; bases not matched to a gene: 2. Germline V gene sequence: CDR1 GTSNPN, CDR2 SVGIG (reference sequence). The CDR3 is CAWRSSGGTDTQYF. CDR3 sequence (DNA): TGTGCCTGGAGATCTAGCGGGGGCACAGATACGCAGTATTTT.

The chain links TRBV18 to TRBJ1-2, with D perhaps matching TRBD1 (5 bases). The CDR3 loop spans 15 amino acids. Germline V CDR1 and CDR2: KGHSH, LQKENI. V was clipped by 3 bases and J by 2 bases, with 13 bases between them. The CDR3 is CASSPPGRPNYGYTF. CDR3 DNA sequence: TGTGCCAGCTCACCGCCAGGGCGCCCCAACTATGGCTACACCTTC.

This sequence joins TRBV4-1 and TRBJ2-1, with 8 bases fitting TRBD1. Germline trimming cut 5 bases from V and 6 bases from J; bases unmatched to any gene: 12. This CDR3 contains 16 residues. CDR1 and CDR2 (germline): MGHRA, YSYEKL. DNA of the CDR3: TGCGCCAGCAGCTCAATCCCGGGACAGGTTTCCAATGAGCAGTTCTTC. Its protein product is CASSSIPGQVSNEQFF.